The source of this T cell receptor beta chain is a study of low-dose radiotherapy and immunotherapy resistance in tumors (dated 2022 in TCRdb). About the investigation overall: Patients in Cohort 1 were given 0.5 Gy per fraction every 2 weeks, and the prescribed total PTV dose was 6.5 Gy. Cohort 2 received 1 Gy per fraction every two weeks, with a total of 13 Gy over 26 weeks. Patients were given nivolumab as a 240 mg flat dose every two weeks and ipilimumab at 1 mg/kg every six weeks, with both drugs delivered intravenously. Intravenous cyclophosphamide at 200 mg/m2 was administered every two weeks, one day ahead of each radiation and immunotherapy administration. Starting on cycle 1 day 1, patients took 300 mg of aspirin by mouth once a day for four cycles. Randomization of trial participants into treatment groups was not performed. The translational analysis covered eight patients: three from the first dose cohort and the first five from the second dose cohort.

The donors took part in RACIN, a single-arm, phase I, dose-escalation trial that combined nivolumab, ipilimumab, aspirin, low-dose cyclophosphamide and low-dose radiotherapy. Eligible patients had advanced, TIL-negative solid tumors. In the case of this clonotype: It lacks a known antigen. Nothing much larger sits one base from this clone, and base qualities are not available.

First-strand cDNA was synthesized with Superscript III and a set of TRAV- and TRBV-specific primers, covering both TCRalpha and TCRbeta chains. TCRs were amplified for around 20 PCR cycles with Phusion, using a constant-region primer paired with the adapter attached to the V primers. Isolated mRNA was amplified with the MessageAmp II aRNA Amplification Kit, using a roughly 15-hour in vitro transcription at 37°C. mRNA for TCR sequencing was isolated with the Dynabeads mRNA DIRECT Purification Kit. A second approximately 25-cycle Phusion PCR added indexed Illumina adapters, and products were purified with AMPure XP beads. Concerning the study's data processing: Using custom Perl scripts, TCR sequences encoding the same protein were pooled, out-of-frame sequences were removed, and the abundance of each clonotype was computed. TCR sequences supported by only a single read were excluded from analysis. Shannon entropy, Gini index, clonality, richness, and the frequency of TCRs shared between repertoires were included as repertoire metrics. The public reads were quality trimmed at Q25 with fastp and then assembled into clones with MiXCR by TCRdb, keeping productive beta chains. Every CDR3 protein is listed once, alongside the most common genes and DNA of its rows. These V and J calls rely on TCRdb rather than the paper's analysis. The sample includes some 15,000 distinct CDR3 sequences, with under 55% observed a single time. The ten largest make up 3% to 4% of the sample.

The origin of this receptor is a human donor with advanced metastatic prostate, ovarian, gallbladder or colorectal cancer (not recorded which). This table probably holds off-target reads from a library built for another chain.

In nucleotide form, the sequence is TGTGCCATCAGTGCCGACAATGAGCAGTTCTTC. This encodes CAISADNEQFF. The receptor chain draws on TRBV10-3 and TRBJ2-1; no confident D gene assignment can be made. From the germline V gene, CDR1 is ENHRY and CDR2 is SYGVKD. The CDR3 runs 11 residues from the cysteine to the phenylalanine. Only CDR3 DNA is held: 33 bases, read in frame from base 1. V was cut back by 4 bases and J by 5 bases, leaving a gap of 3 bases between them.